The 19 T cell receptor beta chains below were found in one sample sequenced in a study of T cells in Graves' hyperthyroidism and ophthalmopathy. RNA transcripts yielded amplified TCR beta CDR3 regions. The primer set for the first-round RT-PCR of the TCR CDR3 was HTBI. TCRdb analysed the multiplex PCR reads with MiXCR anew, one entry per CDR3 protein. The sample consists of fewer than 650,000 distinct CDR3 sequences, 14% to 15% of them appearing once. The sample comprised blood. The receptors originated from a woman in her thirties or forties with Graves' ophthalmopathy.

This clonotype was picked up many times. This chain uses TRBV10-3 with TRBJ1-1, with unresolved D. This CDR3 comprises 15 residues. Germline V lookup: CDR1 ENHRY, CDR2 SYGVKD. V lost 6 bases, J lost 1 base, and 15 bases lay in between. The CDR3, as DNA: TGTGCCATCAGGAATACTGACGATTCGAACACTGAAGCTTTCTTT. Protein sequence: CAIRNTDDSNTEAFF.

This clonotype was seen repeatedly, ten times or more. V is TRBV6-2 or TRBV6-3 and J is TRBJ2-6, with TRBD2 identical over 7 bases. The CDR3 is 16 residues long. Germline V lookup: CDR1 MNHEY, CDR2 SVGEGT. The junction had 3 bases not matched to a gene; V was cut back by 2 bases and J by 2 bases. The DNA of the CDR3 is TGTGCCAGCAGTTACCACAGCGGGGCTGGGGCCAACGTCCTGACTTTC. It yields the protein CASSYHSGAGANVLTF.

This rearrangement joins TRBV6-5 to TRBJ2-5; 8 bases fit TRBD1. V shed 5 bases and J 5 bases; nucleotides not matched to a gene: 7. CDR1 is MNHEY and CDR2 is SVGAGI in the germline V gene. The CDR3 contains 14 residues. This CDR3 is CASSNPGGFETQYF. CDR3 nucleotide sequence: TGTGCCAGCAGTAACCCAGGGGGCTTCGAGACCCAGTACTTC.

This clonotype has ten or more counts. This chain uses TRBV5-1 with TRBJ2-5; no firm D call. Looked up from germline, CDR1 is SGHRS and CDR2 is YFSETQ. Trimming removed 0 bases from V and 5 bases from J, with 11 bases in between. This CDR3 is built from 14 residues. CDR3 region: CASSLGDMVETQYF. The DNA for the CDR3 is TGCGCCAGCAGCTTGGGTGACATGGTGGAGACCCAGTACTTC.

This clonotype was picked up many times. This chain links TRBV28 with TRBJ1-2; D is unresolved. CDR3 size: 12 residues. V gave up 2 bases and J gave up 8 bases, with 9 bases separating them. In germline, CDR1 is MDHEN, CDR2 SYDVKM. CDR3 residues: CASSLSLGGYTF. CDR3 DNA: TGTGCCAGCAGTTTAAGCCTGGGCGGCTACACCTTC.

This clonotype was detected many times. The gene calls are TRBV28 and TRBJ1-5, with D possibly being TRBD1 (5 bases). The CDR3 is made up of 14 amino acids. Trimming took 3 bases from V and 6 from J, leaving 12 bases between them. The germline V gene encodes CDR1 MDHEN and CDR2 SYDVKM. The CDR3 region has the DNA TGTGCCAGCAGTTTTGGGGGTACGGGTCAGCCCCAGCATTTT. This gives the protein CASSFGGTGQPQHF.

In this sample, this clonotype turned up many times. The V call is TRBV6-2 or TRBV6-3, the J call TRBJ2-7; D is ambiguous. Germline CDR1 and CDR2: MNHEY and SVGEGT. The CDR3 covers 14 residues. V was cut by 0 bases and J by 2 bases, with 8 bases left in between. For the CDR3, the DNA is TGTGCCAGCAGTTACTCGCACAATACCTACGAGCAGTACTTC. It translates to CASSYSHNTYEQYF.

This clonotype was observed at least ten times. The chain has TRBV5-1 and TRBJ2-2; D unclear. The CDR3 spans 13 residues. Germline loops: CDR1 SGHRS, CDR2 YFSETQ. V lost 3 bases to trimming and J lost 4 bases, with 7 bases between them. The CDR3 here is CASSSDGTGELFF. As DNA, the CDR3 is TGCGCCAGCAGCTCGGATGGCACCGGGGAGCTGTTTTTT.

In its sample, this clonotype was seen many times. V is TRBV7-2 and J is TRBJ2-7, with TRBD2 identical over 8 bases. The CDR3 is made up of 14 amino acids. CDR1 is SGHTA, CDR2 FQGNSA, per germline. The V gene end was trimmed by 3 bases and the J gene end by 5 bases; junction bases not matched to a gene: 6. The CDR3: CASSLERESHEQYF. The CDR3 DNA follows: TGTGCCAGCAGCTTGGAGCGGGAGTCCCACGAGCAGTACTTC.

This clonotype was seen a few times. The chain links TRBV14 to TRBJ2-7; TRBD2 agrees at 7 bases. Germline V gene data show CDR1 as SGHDN and CDR2 as FVKESK. The ends lost 1 base at V and 4 bases at J; junction bases unmatched: 7. This CDR3 is 15 amino acids long. The CDR3 sequence: CASSQGRGSRYEQYF. CDR3 nucleotides: TGTGCCAGCAGCCAAGGGCGCGGGAGTAGGTACGAGCAGTACTTC.

This clonotype has at least ten counts. V gene TRBV6-1 combines with J gene TRBJ1-1, with 8 bases that match TRBD1. Germline CDR1 is MNHNS and CDR2 is SASEGT. The CDR3 covers 14 residues. The V and J ends lost 6 bases and 5 bases, in that order; junction bases with no gene match: 8. CDR3 in amino acids: CASRPGGSGTEAFF. CDR3 DNA sequence: TGTGCCAGCAGACCAGGGGGCTCGGGTACTGAAGCTTTCTTT.

This clonotype has a count of ten or more. V usage is TRBV5-5 and J usage is TRBJ1-2; D may be TRBD1 (5 bases). The germline V gene encodes CDR1 SGHKS and CDR2 YYEKEE (reference sequence). This CDR3 is 14 amino acids long. The V gene lost 1 base and the J gene lost 2 bases, with 9 bases spanning the gap. CDR3 nucleotide sequence: TGTGCCAGCAGCTTGCAGGGCAGGAACTATGGCTACACCTTC. Its translation: CASSLQGRNYGYTF.

The CDR3 sequence is CASREAEGTGPQETQYF. Written as DNA, the CDR3 is TGTGCCAGCAGGGAGGCGGAGGGGACAGGACCACAAGAGACCCAGTACTTC. V is TRBV11-1 and J is TRBJ2-5; TRBD1 matches at 8 bases. The CDR3 is 17 residues long. V shed 6 bases, J shed 2 bases, and the junction held 14 bases outside the gene matches. Germline V CDR1 and CDR2: SGHAT, FQDESV (reference sequence).

This clonotype was seen at least ten times. The CDR3 region has the DNA TGCAGTGCTAGAGAAGACAGGGGATGGTCCTACGAGCAGTACTTC. It translates to CSAREDRGWSYEQYF. The rearrangement links TRBV20-1 to TRBJ2-7; 8 nucleotides line up with TRBD1. Germline V gene lookup returns CDR1 DFQATT and CDR2 SNEGSKA (reference sequence). The V segment lost 0 bases and the J segment 1 base; nucleotides outside the gene matches: 5. This CDR3 contains 15 residues.

This clonotype was detected many times. The chain employs TRBV28 and TRBJ2-4, with D perhaps matching TRBD1 (6 bases). V lost 5 bases, J lost 0 bases, and 11 bases lay in between. Germline V gene lookup returns CDR1 MDHEN and CDR2 SYDVKM. CDR3 length equals 15 residues. CDR3 sequence: CASSIQGEAKNIQYF. The CDR3 DNA is TGTGCCAGCAGTATACAGGGTGAAGCCAAAAACATTCAGTACTTC.

This clonotype was counted many times. Here the CDR3 DNA reads TGTGCCAGCAGCCCCAGGGTGAACACTGAAGCTTTCTTT. Translation gives CASSPRVNTEAFF. This rearrangement joins TRBV7-9 to TRBJ1-1; weak D call: TRBD1 (5 bases). Germline lookup yields CDR1 SEHNR and CDR2 FQNEAQ (reference sequence). The CDR3 totals 13 residues. Between the trimmed V and J ends, which lost 5 bases and 0 bases, there was a span of 7 bases.

This clonotype was found many times. CDR3 sequence: CASSPRVFDNQPQHF. CDR3 sequence (DNA): TGTGCCAGTTCCCCCAGAGTGTTTGACAATCAGCCCCAGCATTTT. The chain links TRBV28 to TRBJ1-5; D is unresolved. The germline gives CDR1 MDHEN, CDR2 SYDVKM. Between the trimmed V and J ends, which lost 9 bases and 3 bases, there was a span of 18 bases. The CDR3 runs 15 residues. The whole variable domain, filled in from reference TRBV28 and TRBJ1-5, reads DVKVTQSSRYLVKRTGEKVFLECVQDMDHENMFWYRQDPGLGLRLIYFSYDVKMKEKGDIPEGYSVSREKKERFSLILESASTNQTSMYLCASSPRVFDNQPQHFGDGTRLSIL.

This clonotype has more than one count but fewer than ten. The V and J genes are TRBV6-2 or TRBV6-3 and TRBJ1-2; D is uncertain. The CDR3 runs 12 residues. Germline V gene sequence: CDR1 MNHEY, CDR2 SVGEGT. Trimming took 5 bases from V and 7 from J, leaving 11 bases between them. CDR3 nucleotide sequence: TGTGCCAGCAGTCCCAATCGAGGTGGCTACACCTTC. Protein: CASSPNRGGYTF.

The table lists this clonotype with many counts. A single base separates this from a much larger clone, so it may be a read error. This chain uses TRBV6-1 with TRBJ1-5; D is ambiguous. The CDR3 totals 12 residues. CDR1 and CDR2 from the germline V gene are MNHNS and SASEGT. The CDR3 loop reads CTSSAGLQPQHF. The CDR3 nucleotides read TGTACCAGCAGTGCAGGACTGCAGCCCCAGCATTTT.